Below, 6 T cell receptor beta chains from the same sample are listed, as sequenced in a study of blood T cells in healthy people across ages. Alongside a J-beta primer mix, a sample-barcoded 5' primer served in a second PCR lasting roughly 7 to 12 cycles. TCRdb recomputed calls from the 5' RACE reads with MiXCR, one row per CDR3 protein. The profile shows 1.5 million to 2 million distinct CDR3 sequences, roughly 50% of them singletons. The sample was blood. The receptors shown here come from a woman aged 40 to 50 in good health.

The rearrangement joins TRBV29-1 to TRBJ2-6; 7 positions agree with TRBD1. Trimming took 7 bases from V and 0 from J; bases not matched to a gene: 12. CDR1 is SQVTM, CDR2 ANQGSEA, per germline. The length of the CDR3 is 17 residues. The CDR3 protein is CSAITGAVFSGANVLTF. The CDR3 nucleotides read TGCAGCGCCATTACAGGGGCGGTATTCTCTGGGGCCAACGTCCTGACTTTC.

The chain joins TRBV28 to TRBJ1-2, with unresolved D. Trimming took 1 base from V and 0 from J, leaving 9 bases between them. The length of the CDR3 is 15 residues. In germline, CDR1 is MDHEN, CDR2 SYDVKM. The CDR3 loop reads CASSLSTLPNYGYTF. CDR3 coding DNA: TGTGCCAGCAGTTTATCCACCCTACCTAACTATGGCTACACCTTC.

The V and J genes are TRBV28 and TRBJ1-5, with D unresolved. The CDR3 contains 16 residues. The germline V gene has CDR1 MDHEN and CDR2 SYDVKM. The V end lost 4 bases, the J end lost 4 bases, and 17 bases lay between the germline ends. CDR3 nucleotide sequence: TGTGCCAGCAGTTCCTCGGGCTGGTTCGCAAATCAGCCCCAGCATTTT. It translates to CASSSSGWFANQPQHF.

The V gene is TRBV2, the J gene TRBJ2-7; the match to TRBD2 covers 13 bases. Trimming removed 4 bases from V and 1 base from J; junction bases left unmatched: 7. CDR3 size: 17 residues. Germline V gene sequence: CDR1 SNHLY, CDR2 FYNNEI. As DNA, the CDR3 is TGTGCCAGCAGTGGGGGCTCGACTAGCGGGAGGTCCTACGAGCAGTACTTC. It is translated as CASSGGSTSGRSYEQYF.

The CDR3 sequence: CASSQGKRDTDTQYF. As DNA, the CDR3 is TGTGCCAGCAGCCAAGGGAAGCGCGACACAGATACGCAGTATTTT. The chain is built from TRBV3-1 and TRBJ2-3; unclear D gene. The CDR3 covers 15 residues. Germline V gives CDR1 LGHDT, CDR2 YNNKEL (reference sequence). V was pared by 1 base and J by 2 bases, with 10 bases between.

The chain has TRBV5-4 and TRBJ2-4; TRBD1 might be the D (5 bases). CDR1 and CDR2 (germline): SGHNT, YYREEE (reference sequence). Deletions cut 2 bases from V and 9 bases from J, with 12 bases between. The CDR3 totals 13 residues. CDR3 in DNA: TGTGCCAGCAGCTTTAAGACCCAGGGCATTCAGTACTTC. This codes for CASSFKTQGIQYF. The whole variable domain, filled in from reference TRBV5-4 and TRBJ2-4, reads ETGVTQSPTHLIKTRGQQVTLRCSSQSGHNTVSWYQQALGQGPQFIFQYYREEENGRGNFPPRFSGLQFPNYSSELNVNALELDDSALYLCASSFKTQGIQYFGAGTRLSVL.